This T cell receptor beta chain was observed in a study of T cell changes during pregnancy in multiple sclerosis. V was clipped by 7 bases and J by 1 base; unmatched bases: 5. The CDR3 has 15 amino acids. Germline loops: CDR1 MGHRA, CDR2 YSYEKL. Repertoires were generated with immunoSEQ multiplex PCR, while TCRdb's copy carries only in-frame clones and drops some. This sample has roughly 48,000 clones; around 94% occur once, and the top ten carry 0.75% to 0.95%. The material sequenced was CD4+ T cells from peripheral blood mononuclear cells, taken in the second trimester of pregnancy. The receptor's source is a female donor in good health, enrolled as a control in a pregnancy study. The V call is TRBV4-1, the J call TRBJ2-2; 8 bases are shared with TRBD2. The CDR3 sequence is CASTRTSLNTGELFF. CDR3 sequence (DNA): TGCGCCAGCACTAGGACTAGCCTGAACACCGGGGAGCTGTTTTTT.